The clone carrying this T cell receptor beta chain was detected a few times. Its specificity is unknown. Use of 60 Vbeta and 13 Jbeta primers characterized the PCR. TCRdb's copy holds only in-frame clones and misses some; the assay was immunoSEQ multiplex PCR. This table holds more than 95,000 clones, 17% found once. V was shortened by 5 bases and J by 5 bases, with 21 bases between the two germline ends. This CDR3 is 16 amino acids long. Germline V gene data show CDR1 as SGHVS and CDR2 as FNYEAQ. This sample was included in a study of cytomegalovirus exposure and HLA in healthy donors. Points from the study as a whole: Most subjects' HLA-A and HLA-B alleles were reportedly predicted from TCR beta sequences. It was confirmed in vitro that a few of the CMV-associated chains were specific for CMV antigens. Later on, analysis showed that most CMV-associated TCR beta chains appeared to be HLA-restricted.

The clonotype originates from a female donor in good health and CMV-seropositive. The sample was PBMCs. This chain uses TRBV7-6 with TRBJ1-2; no reliable D call. Written as DNA, the CDR3 is TGTGCCAGCAGCCCAGTCTCAGCAGGAACCCTATATGGCTACACCTTC. Translated: CASSPVSAGTLYGYTF.